The rows below give T cell receptor beta chains drawn from one sample of a study of shared clonotypes between healthy human individuals. The protocol was immunoSEQ multiplex PCR, while the TCRdb copy is restricted to in-frame clones and leaves out a portion. The data show around 2,000,000 clones, about 92% seen once. The sequencing sample was made of naive CD8+ T cells from PBMCs. Receptors originate from a man between 18 and 29 years old in good health. Some clones in this sample may be carry-over from other donors' samples. Each CDR3 is given with its conserved first and last residue. A D gene is named only where the DNA matches it firmly. Clone size appears in some rows only: once, few, many, or a class for an expanded clone.

TRBJ1-5 | few | TRBV19 | TRBD1 | TGTGCCAGTAGTATTCGGGACAGGAATCAGCCCCAGCATTTT | CASSIRDRNQPQHF
TRBJ1-1 | . | TRBV5-4 | TRBD1 | TGTGCCAGCAGCTCACTGGACAGGGCCACTGAAGCTTTCTTT | CASSSLDRATEAFF
TRBJ2-3 | . | TRBV11-2 | TRBD2 | TGTGCCAGCAGCTTACCCTTTGGCGGGAGGGCTAGAGATACGCAGTATTTT | CASSLPFGGRARDTQYF
TRBJ2-1 | . | TRBV19 | . | TGTGCCAGTAGTATTGGCGGGCACTACAATGAGCAGTTCTTC | CASSIGGHYNEQFF
TRBJ2-7 | . | TRBV7-9 | . | TGTGCCAGCAGCTTCGGCACCTACGAGCAGTACTTC | CASSFGTYEQYF
TRBJ1-3 | . | TRBV9 | TRBD1 | TGTGCCAGCAGCGTAGTCGCGGCAGGGGGCGGTGGGGACACCATATATTTT | CASSVVAAGGGGDTIYF
TRBJ2-1 | . | TRBV9 | TRBD2 | TGTGCCAGCAGCGGTAGCGGGAGACACTACAATGAGCAGTTCTTC | CASSGSGRHYNEQFF
TRBJ2-1 | . | TRBV13 | . | TGTGCCAGCAGCCACAGGGCGGAATTCTACAATGAGCAGTTCTTC | CASSHRAEFYNEQFF
TRBJ1-1 | . | TRBV7-9 | . | TGTGCCAGCAGCTTAGTCGGTTCGGGGGTAGGCACTGAAGCTTTCTTT | CASSLVGSGVGTEAFF
TRBJ1-1 | . | TRBV19 | TRBD1 | TGTGCCAGTAGAGACAGGGGTTGGACTGAAGCTTTCTTT | CASRDRGWTEAFF
TRBJ1-5 | few | TRBV4-1 | . | TGCGCCAGCAGCCAAGATGGGCAGACCAAGCATTTT | CASSQDGQTKHF
TRBJ2-3 | . | TRBV30 | TRBD1 | TGTGCCTGGAGTAAGGGGACAGGGTTCACAGATACGCAGTATTTT | CAWSKGTGFTDTQYF
TRBJ2-3 | . | TRBV27 | . | TGTGCCACCGGTCTAATGGATACGCAGTATTTT | CATGLMDTQYF
TRBJ2-2 | . | TRBV7-9 | . | TGTGCCAGCAGCTTCTTCGGGACTCGAGCCGGGGAGCTGTTTTTT | CASSFFGTRAGELFF
TRBJ2-3 | once | TRBV19 | TRBD2 | TGTGCCAGTAGTATAGTAGTACTAGCGGGACCGCCTGGAAATACGCAGTATTTT | CASSIVVLAGPPGNTQYF
TRBJ2-7 | . | TRBV9 | TRBD1 | TGTGCCAGCAGCTCTCGACAGGGTCCCTACGAGCAGTACTTC | CASSSRQGPYEQYF
TRBJ2-1 | . | TRBV5-4 | . | TGTGCCCTAGGGCCTGGCGGGTACAATGAGCAGTTCTTC | CALGPGGYNEQFF
TRBJ1-2 | once | TRBV7-9 | TRBD1 | TGTGCCAGCAGCTTTGGACAGGGAGGATATGGCTACACCTTC | CASSFGQGGYGYTF
TRBJ2-7 | . | TRBV7-9 | . | TGTGCCAGCAGCTTAGGTCCCGTAGACGAGCAGTACTTC | CASSLGPVDEQYF
TRBJ2-7 | . | TRBV6-5 | . | TGTGCCAGCAGTTACTCGCTCGGGGAGCAGTACTTC | CASSYSLGEQYF
TRBJ1-2 | . | TRBV7-9 | . | TGTGCCAGCAGCTTAACCGGGCCCGGGGATGGCTACACCTTC | CASSLTGPGDGYTF
TRBJ2-7 | . | TRBV19 | . | TGTGCCAGTAGTATAGGCTCCAGGGGAGCGAGGGACGAGCAGTACTTC | CASSIGSRGARDEQYF
TRBJ1-2 | . | TRBV10-2 | TRBD1 | TGCGCCAGCAGTGAGTCGCGGCAGGGGGGCTATGGCTACACCTTC | CASSESRQGGYGYTF
TRBJ2-2 | . | TRBV27 | . | TGTGCCAGCAGTTTATCACGAGGGGACACCGGGGAGCTGTTTTTT | CASSLSRGDTGELFF
TRBJ1-3 | . | TRBV30 | . | TGTGCCTGGAGTGTTTCCCTCCCAAGGGGAAACACCATATATTTT | CAWSVSLPRGNTIYF
TRBJ2-3 | . | TRBV28 | TRBD2 | TGTGCCAGCAGTTTATATAGCGGGACGCCAGTGGGCACAGATACGCAGTATTTT | CASSLYSGTPVGTDTQYF
TRBJ2-7 | . | TRBV19 | TRBD2 | TGTGCCAGTAGTATAAAGACCGGGACTAGGAGCGCCTACGAGCAGTACTTC | CASSIKTGTRSAYEQYF